This TCR beta chain originates from a study of CD8 T cells in ankylosing spondylitis. Points from the study as a whole: Matched ankylosing spondylitis synovial fluid reportedly contained a significantly enriched population of disease-linked clones. Blood from ankylosing spondylitis patients appeared to carry a characteristic roughly 8-variant TCR beta motif.

In this sample, this clonotype turned up many times. Its cognate antigen is unknown. CDR3 length: 12 amino acids. In germline, CDR1 is LGHDT, CDR2 YNNKEL (reference sequence). The ends were cut back, 4 bases at V and 7 bases at J, with 10 bases in the middle. TCRdb re-called the 5' RACE reads with MiXCR, one entry per CDR3 protein. This table holds 300,000 to 400,000 distinct CDR3 sequences, roughly 15% found once. The origin of this receptor is a male donor with ankylosing spondylitis or in good health (not recorded which). This chain connects TRBV3-1 to TRBJ2-5, with D unresolved. The sample consisted of blood, either unsorted or a sorted T cell fraction (not recorded which). The CDR3 DNA follows: TGTGCCAGCAGCCGACTCTCGGGGACCCAGTACTTC. Encoded protein: CASSRLSGTQYF.